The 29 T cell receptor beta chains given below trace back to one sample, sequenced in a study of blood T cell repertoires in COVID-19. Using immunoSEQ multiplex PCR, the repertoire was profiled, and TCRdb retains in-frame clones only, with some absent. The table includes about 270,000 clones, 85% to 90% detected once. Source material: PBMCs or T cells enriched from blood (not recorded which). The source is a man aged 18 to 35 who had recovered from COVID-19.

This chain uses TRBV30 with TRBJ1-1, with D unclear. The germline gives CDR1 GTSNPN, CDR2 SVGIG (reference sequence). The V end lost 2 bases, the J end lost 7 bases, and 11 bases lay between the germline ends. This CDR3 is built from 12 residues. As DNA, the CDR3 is TGTGCCTGGAGTATCCAACAGATTGAAGCTTTCTTT. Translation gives CAWSIQQIEAFF.

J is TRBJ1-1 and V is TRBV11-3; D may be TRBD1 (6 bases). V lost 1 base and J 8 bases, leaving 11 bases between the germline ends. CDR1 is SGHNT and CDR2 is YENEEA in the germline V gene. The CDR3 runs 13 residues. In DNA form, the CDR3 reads TGTGCCAGCAGCTTAGGACAGGCTACGGAAGCTTTCTTT. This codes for CASSLGQATEAFF.

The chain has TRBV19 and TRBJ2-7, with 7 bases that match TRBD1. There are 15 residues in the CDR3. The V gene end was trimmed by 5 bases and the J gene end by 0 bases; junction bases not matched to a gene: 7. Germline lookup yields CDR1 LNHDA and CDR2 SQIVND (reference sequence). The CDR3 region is CASSARDRVSYEQYF. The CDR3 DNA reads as TGTGCCAGTAGTGCCCGGGACAGAGTCTCCTACGAGCAGTACTTC.

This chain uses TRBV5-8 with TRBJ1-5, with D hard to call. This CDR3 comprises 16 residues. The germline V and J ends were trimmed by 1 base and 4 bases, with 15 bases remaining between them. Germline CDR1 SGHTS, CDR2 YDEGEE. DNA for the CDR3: TGTGCCAGCAGCTTGATATCCGGGAGAAGGAATCAGCCCCAGCATTTT. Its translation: CASSLISGRRNQPQHF.

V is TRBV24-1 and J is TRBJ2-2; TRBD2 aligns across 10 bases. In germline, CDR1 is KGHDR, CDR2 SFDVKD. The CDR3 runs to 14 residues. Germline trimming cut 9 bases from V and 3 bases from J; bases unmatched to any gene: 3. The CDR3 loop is CATRAGGDTGELFF. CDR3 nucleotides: TGTGCCACCCGAGCGGGAGGGGACACCGGGGAGCTGTTTTTT.

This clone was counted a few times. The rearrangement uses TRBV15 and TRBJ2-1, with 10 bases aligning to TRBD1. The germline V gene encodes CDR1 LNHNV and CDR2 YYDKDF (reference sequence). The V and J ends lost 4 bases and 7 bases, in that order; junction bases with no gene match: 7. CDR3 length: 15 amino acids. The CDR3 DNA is TGTGCCACCAGCATAGGGGACAGGGGTACAAATGAGCAGTTCTTC. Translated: CATSIGDRGTNEQFF.

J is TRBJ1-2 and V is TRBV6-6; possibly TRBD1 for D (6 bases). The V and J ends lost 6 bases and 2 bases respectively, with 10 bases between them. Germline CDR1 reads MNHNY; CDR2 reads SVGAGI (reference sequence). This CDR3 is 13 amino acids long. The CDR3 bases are TGTGCCAGCAGGCGGCAGGGGAACTATGGCTACACCTTC. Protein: CASRRQGNYGYTF.

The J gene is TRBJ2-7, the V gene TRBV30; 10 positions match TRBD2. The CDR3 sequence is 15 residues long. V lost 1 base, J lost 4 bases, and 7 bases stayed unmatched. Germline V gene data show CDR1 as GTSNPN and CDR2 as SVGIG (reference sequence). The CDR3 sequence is CAWSGLAGGRYEQYF. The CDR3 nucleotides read TGTGCCTGGAGTGGATTAGCGGGGGGACGGTACGAGCAGTACTTC.

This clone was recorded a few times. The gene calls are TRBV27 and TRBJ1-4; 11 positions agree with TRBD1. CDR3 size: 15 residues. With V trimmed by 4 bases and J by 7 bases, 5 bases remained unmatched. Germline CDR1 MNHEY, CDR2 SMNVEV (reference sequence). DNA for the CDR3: TGTGCCAGCAGTTGGGGACAGGGGGAAGGTGAAAAACTGTTTTTT. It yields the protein CASSWGQGEGEKLFF.

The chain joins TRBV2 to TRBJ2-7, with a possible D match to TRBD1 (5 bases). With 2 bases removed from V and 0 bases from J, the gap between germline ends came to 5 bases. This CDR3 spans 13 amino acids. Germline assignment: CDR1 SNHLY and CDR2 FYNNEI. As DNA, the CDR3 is TGTGCCAGCAGTGAAAGGGGCTCCTACGAGCAGTACTTC. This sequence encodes CASSERGSYEQYF.

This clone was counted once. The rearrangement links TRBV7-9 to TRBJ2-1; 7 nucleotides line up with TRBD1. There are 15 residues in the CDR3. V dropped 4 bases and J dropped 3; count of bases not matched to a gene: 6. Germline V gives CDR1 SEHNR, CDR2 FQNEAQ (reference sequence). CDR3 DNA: TGTGCCAGCAGCTCCTTGACAGGGATCTACAATGAGCAGTTCTTC. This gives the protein CASSSLTGIYNEQFF.

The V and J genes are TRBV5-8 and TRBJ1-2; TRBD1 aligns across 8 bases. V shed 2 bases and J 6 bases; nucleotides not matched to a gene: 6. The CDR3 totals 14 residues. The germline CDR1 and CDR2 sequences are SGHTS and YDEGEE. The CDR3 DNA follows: TGTGCCAGCAGCTTCAGGGGGCGGCAGGATGGCTACACCTTC. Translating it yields CASSFRGRQDGYTF.

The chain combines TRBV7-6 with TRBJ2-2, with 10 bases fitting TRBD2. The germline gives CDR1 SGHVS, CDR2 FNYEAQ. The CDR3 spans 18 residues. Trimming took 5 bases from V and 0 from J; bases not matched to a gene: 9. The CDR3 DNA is TGTGCCAGCAGCCTATCTGTAGCGGGGGGAGCGAACACCGGGGAGCTGTTTTTT. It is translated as CASSLSVAGGANTGELFF.

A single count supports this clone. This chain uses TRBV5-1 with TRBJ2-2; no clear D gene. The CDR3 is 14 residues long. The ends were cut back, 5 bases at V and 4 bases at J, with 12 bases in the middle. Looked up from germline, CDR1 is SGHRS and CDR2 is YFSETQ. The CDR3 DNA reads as TGCGCCAGCAGATCCAGGATGGGCACCGGGGAGCTGTTTTTT. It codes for CASRSRMGTGELFF.

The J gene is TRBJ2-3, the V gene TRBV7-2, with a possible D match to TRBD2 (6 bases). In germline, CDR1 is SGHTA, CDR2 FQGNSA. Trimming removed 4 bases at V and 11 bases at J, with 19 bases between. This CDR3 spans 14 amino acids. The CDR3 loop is CASSSLGERAMQYF. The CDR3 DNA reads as TGTGCCAGCAGCTCCCTGGGGGAGCGGGCGATGCAGTATTTT.

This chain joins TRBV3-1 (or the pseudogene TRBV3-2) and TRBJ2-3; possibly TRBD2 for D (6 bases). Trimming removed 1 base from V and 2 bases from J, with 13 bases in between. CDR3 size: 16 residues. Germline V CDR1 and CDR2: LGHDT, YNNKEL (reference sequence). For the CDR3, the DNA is TGTGCCAGCAGCCAAGGCGGGGCGGGGTACACAGATACGCAGTATTTT. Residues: CASSQGGAGYTDTQYF.

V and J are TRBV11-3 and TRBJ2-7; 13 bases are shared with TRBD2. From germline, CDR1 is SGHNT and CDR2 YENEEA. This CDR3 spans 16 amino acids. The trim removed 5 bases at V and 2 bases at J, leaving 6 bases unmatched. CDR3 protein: CASSISGTSGAYEQYF. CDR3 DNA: TGTGCCAGCAGCATATCCGGGACTAGCGGGGCCTACGAGCAGTACTTC.

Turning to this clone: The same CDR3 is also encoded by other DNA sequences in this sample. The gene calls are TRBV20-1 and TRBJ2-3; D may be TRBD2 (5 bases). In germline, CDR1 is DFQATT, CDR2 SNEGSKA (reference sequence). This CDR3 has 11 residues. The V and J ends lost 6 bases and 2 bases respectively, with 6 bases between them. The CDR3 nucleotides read TGCAGTGCCGGACTCACAGATACGCAGTATTTT. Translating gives CSAGLTDTQYF.

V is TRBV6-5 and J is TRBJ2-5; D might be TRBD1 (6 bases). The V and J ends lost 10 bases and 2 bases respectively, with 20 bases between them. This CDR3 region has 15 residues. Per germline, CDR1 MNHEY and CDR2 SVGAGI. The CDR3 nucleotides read TGTGCCACTCAGGAACAGGGAAGGGGGCAAGAGACCCAGTACTTC. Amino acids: CATQEQGRGQETQYF.

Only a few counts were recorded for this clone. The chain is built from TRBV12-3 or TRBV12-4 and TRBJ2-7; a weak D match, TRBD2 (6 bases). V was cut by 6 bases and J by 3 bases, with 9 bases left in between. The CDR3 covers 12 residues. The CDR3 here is CASRRLGYEQYF. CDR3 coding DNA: TGTGCCAGCAGGCGACTAGGCTACGAGCAGTACTTC.

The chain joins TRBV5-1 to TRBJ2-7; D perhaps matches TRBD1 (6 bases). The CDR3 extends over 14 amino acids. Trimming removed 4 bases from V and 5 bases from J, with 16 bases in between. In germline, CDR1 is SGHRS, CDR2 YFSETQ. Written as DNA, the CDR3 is TGCGCCAGCAGCCCGTCCGGGACATGGAACGAGCAGTACTTC. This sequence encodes CASSPSGTWNEQYF.

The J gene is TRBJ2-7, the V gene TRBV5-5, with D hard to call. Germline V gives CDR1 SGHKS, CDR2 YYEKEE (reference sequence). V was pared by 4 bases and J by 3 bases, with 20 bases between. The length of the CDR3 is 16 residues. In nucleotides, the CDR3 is TGTGCCAGCAGCCCCTCCGACCAGCGTAGCTACTACGAGCAGTACTTC. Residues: CASSPSDQRSYYEQYF.

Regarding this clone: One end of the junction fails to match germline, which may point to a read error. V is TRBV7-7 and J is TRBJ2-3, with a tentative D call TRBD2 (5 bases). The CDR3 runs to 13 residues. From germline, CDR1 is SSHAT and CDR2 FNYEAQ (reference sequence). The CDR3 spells CASSPEAASTQYF. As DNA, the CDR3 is TGTGCTAGCAGCCCGGAGGCCGCCAGTACGCAGTATTTT.

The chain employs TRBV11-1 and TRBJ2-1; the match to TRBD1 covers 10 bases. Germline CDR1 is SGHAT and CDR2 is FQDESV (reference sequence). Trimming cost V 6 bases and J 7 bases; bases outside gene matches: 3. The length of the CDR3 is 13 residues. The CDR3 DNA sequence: TGTGCCAGCAGTTTGGACAGGGGGAATGAGCAGTTCTTC. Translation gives CASSLDRGNEQFF.

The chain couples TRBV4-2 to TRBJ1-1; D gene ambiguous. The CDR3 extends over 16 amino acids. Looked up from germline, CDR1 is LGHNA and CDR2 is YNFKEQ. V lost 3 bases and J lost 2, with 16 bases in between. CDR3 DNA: TGTGCCAGCAGCCACAAGTCCGGACTTAGTAACACTGAAGCTTTCTTT. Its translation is CASSHKSGLSNTEAFF.

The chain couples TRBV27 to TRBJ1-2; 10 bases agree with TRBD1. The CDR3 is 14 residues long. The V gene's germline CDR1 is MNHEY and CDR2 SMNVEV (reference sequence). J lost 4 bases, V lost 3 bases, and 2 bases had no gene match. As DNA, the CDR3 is TGTGCCAGCAGTTTGGACAGGGGGATCTATGGCTACACCTTC. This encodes CASSLDRGIYGYTF.

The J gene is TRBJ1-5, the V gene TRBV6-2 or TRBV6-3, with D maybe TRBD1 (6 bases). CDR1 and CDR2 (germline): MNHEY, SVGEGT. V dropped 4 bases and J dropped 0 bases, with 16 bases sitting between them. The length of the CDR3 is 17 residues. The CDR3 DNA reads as TGTGCCAGCAGTTCGTTACAGGGAGTGGATAGCAATCAGCCCCAGCATTTT. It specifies CASSSLQGVDSNQPQHF.

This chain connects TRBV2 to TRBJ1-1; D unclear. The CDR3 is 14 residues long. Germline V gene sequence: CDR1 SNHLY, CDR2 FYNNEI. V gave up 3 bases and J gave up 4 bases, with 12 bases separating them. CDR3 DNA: TGTGCCAGCAGTGACGCCGGGAGGGCCACTGAAGCTTTCTTT. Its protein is CASSDAGRATEAFF. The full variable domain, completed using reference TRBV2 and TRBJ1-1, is EPEVTQTPSHQVTQMGQEVILRCVPISNHLYFYWYRQILGQKVEFLVSFYNNEISEKSEIFDDQFSVERPDGSNFTLKIRSTKLEDSAMYFCASSDAGRATEAFFGQGTRLTVV.

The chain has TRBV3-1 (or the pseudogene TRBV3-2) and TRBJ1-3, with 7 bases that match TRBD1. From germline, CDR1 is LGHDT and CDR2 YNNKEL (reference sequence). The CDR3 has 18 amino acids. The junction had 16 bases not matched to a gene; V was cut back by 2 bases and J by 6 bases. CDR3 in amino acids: CASSQRRFSRGSVNTIYF. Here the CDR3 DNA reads TGTGCCAGCAGCCAACGTCGCTTCAGCAGGGGGTCGGTAAACACCATATATTTT.